The clone carrying this T cell receptor (beta chain) was observed a handful of times. Antigen: not known. The junction departs from the called germline gene at one end, perhaps through a read error. The sample comes from a study of tumor-infiltrating lymphocytes in glioblastoma multiforme. Notes on the study in general: TCR plus mutation findings rest on a single glioblastoma patient. No surface-marker sorting into functional T cell subtypes was done.

Three nested ARM-PCR rounds with V-beta and C-beta primers built TCRB libraries. Input was 0.4 to 0.55 ug total RNA, reverse-transcribed with a C-beta primer. These TCRB libraries lack any described unique molecular identifiers. TCRdb reanalysed the multiplex PCR reads using MiXCR and keeps one entry per CDR3 protein. The sample shows about 13,000 distinct CDR3 sequences, approximately 68% of them seen only once. CDR1 is DFQATT, CDR2 SNEGSKA, per germline (reference sequence). The CDR3 length is 13 residues. J is TRBJ2-2 and V is TRBV20-1; D might be TRBD1 (6 bases). Sequenced sample: brain tumor tissue. The receptor was isolated from a male donor with glioblastoma. CDR3 nucleotides: TGCAGTGCCCACGATTTCGGATCAGGGGAGCTGCTTTTT. It specifies CSAHDFGSGELLF.